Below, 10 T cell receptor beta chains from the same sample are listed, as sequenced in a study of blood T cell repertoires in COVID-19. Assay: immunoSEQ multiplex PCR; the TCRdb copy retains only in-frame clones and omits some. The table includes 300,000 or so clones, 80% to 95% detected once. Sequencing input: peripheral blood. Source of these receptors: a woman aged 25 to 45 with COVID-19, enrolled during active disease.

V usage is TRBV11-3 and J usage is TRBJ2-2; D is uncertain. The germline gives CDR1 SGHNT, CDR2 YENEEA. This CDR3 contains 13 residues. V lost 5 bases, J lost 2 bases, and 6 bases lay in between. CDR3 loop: CASSQDNTGELFF. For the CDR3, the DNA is TGTGCCAGCAGCCAGGATAACACCGGGGAGCTGTTTTTT.

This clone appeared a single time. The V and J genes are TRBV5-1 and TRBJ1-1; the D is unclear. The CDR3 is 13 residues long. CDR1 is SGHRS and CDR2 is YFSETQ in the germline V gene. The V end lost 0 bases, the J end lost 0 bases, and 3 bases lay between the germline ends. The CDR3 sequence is CASSLAVNTEAFF. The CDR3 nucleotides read TGCGCCAGCAGCTTGGCAGTGAACACTGAAGCTTTCTTT.

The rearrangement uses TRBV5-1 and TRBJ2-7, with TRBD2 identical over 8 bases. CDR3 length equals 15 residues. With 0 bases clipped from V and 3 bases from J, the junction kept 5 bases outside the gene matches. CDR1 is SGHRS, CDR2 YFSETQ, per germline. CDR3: CASSLAGGANYEQYF. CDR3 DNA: TGCGCCAGCAGCTTGGCCGGGGGGGCCAACTACGAGCAGTACTTC.

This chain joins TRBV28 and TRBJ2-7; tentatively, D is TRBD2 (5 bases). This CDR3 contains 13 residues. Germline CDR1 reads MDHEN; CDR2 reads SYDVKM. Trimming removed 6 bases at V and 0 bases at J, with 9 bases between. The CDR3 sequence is CASSGGFSYEQYF. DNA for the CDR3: TGTGCCAGCAGCGGAGGATTCTCCTACGAGCAGTACTTC.

DNA for the CDR3: TGTGCCAGCAGCTTAGACGGCGGGAGGGGTCGAGAGACCCAGTACTTC. Translation: CASSLDGGRGRETQYF. The chain joins TRBV11-2 to TRBJ2-5, with 9 bases lining up with TRBD2. J was trimmed by 4 bases and V by 0 bases; bases with no gene match: 6. The CDR3 runs 16 residues. CDR1 SGHAT and CDR2 FQNNGV come from the germline V gene. The whole variable domain, filled in from reference TRBV11-2 and TRBJ2-5, reads EAGVAQSPRYKIIEKRQSVAFWCNPISGHATLYWYQQILGQGPKLLIQFQNNGVVDDSQLPKDRFSAERLKGVDSTLKIQPAKLEDSAVYLCASSLDGGRGRETQYFGPGTRLLVL.

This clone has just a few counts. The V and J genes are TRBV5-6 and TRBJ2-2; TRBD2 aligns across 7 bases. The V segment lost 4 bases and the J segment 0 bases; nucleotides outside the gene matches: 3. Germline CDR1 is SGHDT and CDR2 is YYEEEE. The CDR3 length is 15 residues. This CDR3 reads CASSQTSPNTGELFF. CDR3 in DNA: TGTGCCAGCAGCCAGACTAGCCCGAACACCGGGGAGCTGTTTTTT.

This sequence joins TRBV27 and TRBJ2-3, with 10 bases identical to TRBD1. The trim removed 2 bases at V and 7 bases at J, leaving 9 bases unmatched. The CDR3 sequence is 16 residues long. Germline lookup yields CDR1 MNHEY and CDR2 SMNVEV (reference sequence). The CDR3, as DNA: TGTGCCAGCAGTTTACGTGTCGACAGGGGGCTGAATACGCAGTATTTT. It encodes CASSLRVDRGLNTQYF.

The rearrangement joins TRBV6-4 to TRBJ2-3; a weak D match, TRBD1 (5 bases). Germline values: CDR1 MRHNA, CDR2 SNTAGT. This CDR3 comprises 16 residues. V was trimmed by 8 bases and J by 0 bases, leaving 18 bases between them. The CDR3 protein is CASRNRMGTSTDTQYF. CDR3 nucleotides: TGTGCCAGCCGGAACAGGATGGGAACTAGCACAGATACGCAGTATTTT.

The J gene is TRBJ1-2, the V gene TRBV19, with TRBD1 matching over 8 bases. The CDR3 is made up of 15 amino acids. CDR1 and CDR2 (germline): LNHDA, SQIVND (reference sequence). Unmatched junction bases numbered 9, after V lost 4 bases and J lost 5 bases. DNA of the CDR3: TGTGCCAGTAGTAACCAGGGGGCAGCGGTTTATGGCTACACCTTC. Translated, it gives CASSNQGAAVYGYTF.

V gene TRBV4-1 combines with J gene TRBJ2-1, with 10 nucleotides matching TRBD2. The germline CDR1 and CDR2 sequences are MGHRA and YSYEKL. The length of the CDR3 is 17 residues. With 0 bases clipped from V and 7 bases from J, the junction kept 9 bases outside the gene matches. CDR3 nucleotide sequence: TGCGCCAGCAGCCAAGATCACGGACTAGCGGCAGGAAATGAGCAGTTCTTC. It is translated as CASSQDHGLAAGNEQFF.